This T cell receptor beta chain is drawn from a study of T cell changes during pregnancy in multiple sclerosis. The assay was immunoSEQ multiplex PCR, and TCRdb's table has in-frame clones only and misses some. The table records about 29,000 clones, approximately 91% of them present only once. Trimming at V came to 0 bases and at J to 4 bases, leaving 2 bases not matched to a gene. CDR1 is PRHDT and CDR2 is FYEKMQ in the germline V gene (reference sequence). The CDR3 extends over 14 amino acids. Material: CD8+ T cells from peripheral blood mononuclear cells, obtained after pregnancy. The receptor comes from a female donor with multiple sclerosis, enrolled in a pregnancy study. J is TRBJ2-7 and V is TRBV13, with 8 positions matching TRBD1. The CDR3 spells CASSLGTGVYEQYF. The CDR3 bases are TGTGCCAGCAGCTTAGGGACAGGGGTGTACGAGCAGTACTTC.